Below, 28 T cell receptor beta chains from the same sample are listed, as sequenced in a study of radiotherapy plus CTLA-4 blockade in lung cancer. Assay used: immunoSEQ multiplex PCR; TCRdb lists only in-frame clones, some missing. The data hold some 110,000 clones, with 81% observed a single time. The sample consisted of peripheral blood, taken from a patient treated with radiotherapy plus ipilimumab. The source of these receptors is a human donor with non-small cell lung cancer that progressed on radiotherapy plus ipilimumab. Some clones in this sample may be carry-over from other donors' samples.

This rearrangement joins TRBV19 to TRBJ2-5; D remains unclear. Germline-derived CDR1 and CDR2 are LNHDA and SQIVND (reference sequence). The V end was cut by 5 bases, the J end by 7 bases, with 14 bases between. The CDR3 is made up of 13 amino acids. The CDR3 region has the DNA TGTGCCAGTAGTCCGATGTTCCCAGGGACCCAGTACTTC. Its protein is CASSPMFPGTQYF.

The chain has TRBV5-1 and TRBJ2-7, with TRBD1 as a possible D gene (5 bases). This CDR3 comprises 12 residues. The V end was cut by 4 bases, the J end by 3 bases, with 8 bases between. Germline V CDR1 and CDR2: SGHRS, YFSETQ. The CDR3 region has the DNA TGCGCCAGCAGCCCCGGACACTACGAGCAGTACTTC. Translating it yields CASSPGHYEQYF.

This clone was recorded once. CDR3 loop: CASSLGPGDSPLHF. DNA for the CDR3: TGTGCCAGCAGTCTTGGTCCCGGCGATTCACCCCTCCACTTT. The V gene is TRBV2, the J gene TRBJ1-6; D is undetermined. V was clipped by 5 bases and J by 8 bases, with 13 bases between them. Germline CDR1 is SNHLY and CDR2 is FYNNEI. CDR3 size: 14 residues.

The gene calls are TRBV15 and TRBJ1-6; D remains ambiguous. V was pared by 3 bases and J by 0 bases, with 9 bases between. Germline CDR1 and CDR2: LNHNV and YYDKDF (reference sequence). The CDR3 runs to 16 residues. As DNA, the CDR3 is TGTGCCACCAGCAGCCAACAGAGCTCCTATAATTCACCCCTCCACTTT. It specifies CATSSQQSSYNSPLHF. The full variable domain, rest sourced from reference TRBV15 and TRBJ1-6, is DAMVIQNPRYQVTQFGKPVTLSCSQTLNHNVMYWYQQKSSQAPKLLFHYYDKDFNNEADTPDNFQSRRPNTSFCFLDIRSPGLGDTAMYLCATSSQQSSYNSPLHFGNGTRLTVT.

The chain uses TRBV30 and TRBJ2-1; TRBD2 matches 8 bases. Germline V lookup: CDR1 GTSNPN, CDR2 SVGIG (reference sequence). The CDR3 covers 16 residues. V lost 2 bases and J lost 2; bases outside the gene matches: 8. CDR3 DNA sequence: TGTGCCTGGAGTCCCCTAGCGGGTGGGGCCTACAATGAGCAGTTCTTC. Its protein product is CAWSPLAGGAYNEQFF.

The genes are TRBV5-6 and TRBJ2-5; 13 nucleotides line up with TRBD2. Germline CDR1 and CDR2: SGHDT and YYEEEE. Trimming removed 4 bases from V and 4 bases from J; junction bases left unmatched: 4. The CDR3 is 15 amino acids. Written as DNA, the CDR3 is TGTGCCAGCAGCGTGGGACTAGCGGGGCTAGAGACCCAGTACTTC. Amino acid sequence: CASSVGLAGLETQYF.

The V gene is TRBV13, the J gene TRBJ2-3; the match to TRBD2 covers 8 bases. This CDR3 has 17 residues. Germline CDR1 is PRHDT and CDR2 is FYEKMQ (reference sequence). V dropped 6 bases and J dropped 4; count of bases not matched to a gene: 15. In DNA, the CDR3 is TGTGCCAGCAGGTACCAGGCTGGCGGGGGGCCGCCAGATACGCAGTATTTT. It encodes CASRYQAGGGPPDTQYF.

This clone has a handful of counts. The chain combines TRBV2 with TRBJ1-5; weak D call: TRBD1 (5 bases). The V end lost 2 bases, the J end lost 9 bases, and 26 bases lay between the germline ends. The CDR3 totals 18 residues. Germline CDR1 and CDR2: SNHLY and FYNNEI. The CDR3 here is CASSEYRTDGGRGWPQHF. The CDR3 DNA sequence: TGTGCCAGCAGTGAATATCGTACGGACGGGGGAAGAGGTTGGCCCCAGCATTTT.

There are a few counts of this clone. J is TRBJ1-6 and V is TRBV7-2; the D gene is possibly TRBD1 (5 bases). V was trimmed by 2 bases and J by 14 bases, leaving 19 bases between them. CDR1 SGHTA and CDR2 FQGNSA come from the germline V gene. The CDR3 contains 15 residues. The chain's CDR3 is CASSLSSRDYSTLHF. Here the CDR3 DNA reads TGTGCCAGCAGCTTATCAAGCAGGGACTATAGCACCCTCCACTTT.

The gene calls are TRBV29-1 and TRBJ1-1, with D possibly TRBD1 on 5 matching bases. The CDR3 runs to 13 residues. Per the germline V gene, CDR1 is SQVTM and CDR2 is ANQGSEA. V lost 0 bases and J lost 7, with 12 bases in between. CDR3 sequence: CSVEEGMGVEAFF. The CDR3 DNA reads TGCAGCGTTGAAGAGGGAATGGGGGTTGAAGCTTTCTTT.

This clone was picked up one time. The V call is TRBV5-4, the J call TRBJ2-1; D ambiguous. This CDR3 spans 17 amino acids. CDR1 is SGHNT and CDR2 is YYREEE in the germline V gene (reference sequence). The V end was cut by 5 bases, the J end by 0 bases, with 18 bases between. CDR3 sequence (DNA): TGTGCCAGCAGTCCCAAGGGTCAGCAGAGCTCCTACAATGAGCAGTTCTTC. Translating it yields CASSPKGQQSSYNEQFF. Filled out from reference TRBV5-4 and TRBJ2-1, the complete variable domain reads ETGVTQSPTHLIKTRGQQVTLRCSSQSGHNTVSWYQQALGQGPQFIFQYYREEENGRGNFPPRFSGLQFPNYSSELNVNALELDDSALYLCASSPKGQQSSYNEQFFGPGTRLTVL.

The rearrangement uses TRBV4-3 and TRBJ1-1, with D possibly TRBD1 on 5 matching bases. This CDR3 is built from 15 residues. The germline V gene encodes CDR1 LGHNA and CDR2 YSLEER. V gave up 0 bases and J gave up 4 bases, with 12 bases separating them. The CDR3 DNA reads as TGCGCCAGCAGCCAAGAATCCGGGCAGGGCACTGAAGCTTTCTTT. Translating gives CASSQESGQGTEAFF.

The gene calls are TRBV4-2 and TRBJ2-5; no clear D gene. Deletions cut 1 base from V and 0 bases from J, with 6 bases between. The germline gives CDR1 LGHNA, CDR2 YNFKEQ. The CDR3 sequence is 14 residues long. The CDR3: CASSQVGHQETQYF. In DNA, the CDR3 is TGTGCCAGCAGCCAAGTGGGCCACCAAGAGACCCAGTACTTC.

The V call is TRBV2, the J call TRBJ1-1, with TRBD1 matching over 7 bases. The germline V gene encodes CDR1 SNHLY and CDR2 FYNNEI. V gave up 5 bases and J gave up 5 bases; unmatched junction bases: 8. The CDR3 covers 14 residues. As DNA, the CDR3 is TGTGCCAGCAGTCAAGACAGGGAGAGGACTGAAGCTTTCTTT. Encoded protein: CASSQDRERTEAFF.

The chain combines TRBV6-5 with TRBJ1-2; D is unresolved. This CDR3 is built from 14 residues. CDR1 and CDR2 (germline): MNHEY, SVGAGI. V was shortened by 8 bases and J by 5 bases, with 18 bases between the two germline ends. CDR3 coding DNA: TGTGCCAGCGGCTACGAGCCGGCCTTTTATGGCTACACCTTC. This encodes CASGYEPAFYGYTF.

The chain uses TRBV5-1 and TRBJ2-3; 14 nucleotides align to TRBD2. CDR1 and CDR2 from the germline V gene are SGHRS and YFSETQ. V lost 4 bases, J lost 2 bases, and 6 bases stayed unmatched. This CDR3 contains 17 residues. The CDR3 spells CASSTGTSGGFTDTQYF. CDR3 sequence (DNA): TGCGCCAGCAGCACTGGGACTAGCGGGGGATTCACAGATACGCAGTATTTT.

V usage is TRBV5-3 and J usage is TRBJ1-3; 10 bases line up with TRBD1. TRBV5-3 is known as an ORF, though its function is uncertain. The ends lost 4 bases at V and 0 bases at J; junction bases unmatched: 4. The CDR3 contains 16 residues. This CDR3 reads CARSPDRGISGNTIYF. In nucleotides, the CDR3 is TGTGCCAGAAGCCCGGACAGGGGGATCTCTGGAAACACCATATATTTT.

The chain has TRBV18 and TRBJ2-5, with D hard to call. Germline values: CDR1 KGHSH, CDR2 LQKENI. CDR3 size: 14 residues. V was pared by 3 bases and J by 0 bases, with 8 bases between. The CDR3 is CASSPNSNQETQYF. In DNA form, the CDR3 reads TGTGCCAGCTCACCGAACAGCAACCAAGAGACCCAGTACTTC.

This chain uses TRBV2 with TRBJ2-7; 7 positions match TRBD1. This CDR3 has 11 residues. V gave up 8 bases and J gave up 4 bases; unmatched junction bases: 2. Germline CDR1 reads SNHLY; CDR2 reads FYNNEI. In DNA form, the CDR3 reads TGTGCCAGCGGGACAGCATACGAGCAGTACTTC. It specifies CASGTAYEQYF.

The chain combines TRBV19 with TRBJ2-3; 10 positions agree with TRBD1. Germline CDR1 is LNHDA and CDR2 is SQIVND (reference sequence). This CDR3 has 13 residues. With 9 bases clipped from V and 5 bases from J, the junction kept 5 bases outside the gene matches. The CDR3 nucleotides read TGTGCCAGCGGACAGGGGGATTTAGATACGCAGTATTTT. This translates into CASGQGDLDTQYF.

The chain joins TRBV28 to TRBJ1-1; D not resolved. The germline V gene has CDR1 MDHEN and CDR2 SYDVKM. V lost 7 bases to trimming and J lost 0 bases, with 12 bases between them. The CDR3 extends over 14 amino acids. CDR3 nucleotide sequence: TGTGCCAGCATGAGAGCTTCCCTGAACACTGAAGCTTTCTTT. It yields the protein CASMRASLNTEAFF. Drawing the rest from reference TRBV28 and TRBJ1-1, the complete variable domain is DVKVTQSSRYLVKRTGEKVFLECVQDMDHENMFWYRQDPGLGLRLIYFSYDVKMKEKGDIPEGYSVSREKKERFSLILESASTNQTSMYLCASMRASLNTEAFFGQGTRLTVV.

This sequence joins TRBV28 and TRBJ2-2; a weak D match, TRBD1 (5 bases). Germline V lookup: CDR1 MDHEN, CDR2 SYDVKM. CDR3 length: 15 residues. V was shortened by 6 bases and J by 4 bases, with 15 bases between the two germline ends. CDR3 bases: TGTGCCAGCAGGTCGGTGGGGCGTATCACCGGGGAGCTGTTTTTT. It is translated as CASRSVGRITGELFF.

This chain links TRBV28 with TRBJ1-5; 10 nucleotides match TRBD1. In germline, CDR1 is MDHEN, CDR2 SYDVKM. This CDR3 comprises 16 residues. With 5 bases clipped from V and 3 bases from J, the junction kept 7 bases outside the gene matches. The CDR3 region is CASSPPGQGFNQPQHF. In nucleotides, the CDR3 is TGTGCCAGCAGTCCTCCGGGACAGGGGTTCAATCAGCCCCAGCATTTT.

The rearrangement links TRBV5-1 to TRBJ2-3; D gene unclear. Looked up from germline, CDR1 is SGHRS and CDR2 is YFSETQ. V lost 0 bases, J lost 0 bases, and 11 bases lay in between. CDR3 length: 16 residues. The CDR3 reads CASSLAALLSTDTQYF. CDR3 DNA sequence: TGCGCCAGCAGCTTGGCAGCACTCTTAAGCACAGATACGCAGTATTTT.

This rearrangement joins TRBV5-1 to TRBJ1-2; possible D gene TRBD1, 5 bases. The CDR3 contains 14 residues. Trimming removed 2 bases from V and 2 bases from J, with 10 bases in between. CDR1 is SGHRS and CDR2 is YFSETQ in the germline V gene. Here the CDR3 reads CASSFGGDNYGYTF. The CDR3 region has the DNA TGCGCCAGCAGCTTTGGGGGGGACAACTATGGCTACACCTTC.

CDR3 nucleotides: TGTGCCAGCAGTTCCGGTCTAGAGACCCAGTACTTC. Encoded protein: CASSSGLETQYF. V is TRBV28 and J is TRBJ2-5; D gene ambiguous. The germline V gene encodes CDR1 MDHEN and CDR2 SYDVKM. This CDR3 is built from 12 residues. V was pared by 4 bases and J by 4 bases, with 7 bases between.

V usage is TRBV7-2 and J usage is TRBJ2-6; D gene uncertain. This CDR3 contains 17 residues. Trimming stripped 2 bases from V and 0 bases from J, with 11 bases between. Per the germline V gene, CDR1 is SGHTA and CDR2 is FQGNSA. The CDR3 is CASSLLSRSSGANVLTF. CDR3 sequence (DNA): TGTGCCAGCAGCTTACTGAGCAGGAGCTCTGGGGCCAACGTCCTGACTTTC.

The CDR3 here is CSVNPEPDRGRNTEAFF. The CDR3, as DNA: TGCAGCGTCAACCCCGAGCCGGACAGGGGCAGGAACACTGAAGCTTTCTTT. The rearrangement links TRBV29-1 to TRBJ1-1, with TRBD1 identical over 9 bases. The junction had 15 bases not matched to a gene; V was cut back by 6 bases and J by 1 base. The length of the CDR3 is 17 residues. Per germline, CDR1 SQVTM and CDR2 ANQGSEA. Variable domain in full (rest from reference TRBV29-1 and TRBJ1-1): SAVISQKPSRDICQRGTSLTIQCQVDSQVTMMFWYRQQPGQSLTLIATANQGSEATYESGFVIDKFPISRPNLTFSTLTVSNMSPEDSSIYLCSVNPEPDRGRNTEAFFGQGTRLTVV.